These 22 T cell receptor beta chains share one sample of origin, sequenced in a study of neoadjuvant anti-PD-1 for oral cavity cancer. The method was immunoSEQ multiplex PCR; TCRdb's version includes in-frame clones alone and lacks a portion of them. Of 73,000 or so clones listed, 85% were seen once; the top ten hold roughly 3.5%. As to time point: after neoadjuvant nivolumab, at surgical resection. Sample: PBMCs, taken after nivolumab (anti-PD-1) treatment. These receptors were taken from a person aged 35-79 years with oral cavity squamous cell carcinoma.

This rearrangement joins TRBV6-1 to TRBJ2-4; TRBD1 aligns across 8 bases. V lost 5 bases and J lost 0; bases outside the gene matches: 0. Germline CDR1 and CDR2: MNHNS and SASEGT. CDR3 length equals 14 residues. The chain's CDR3 is CASSQGAAKNIQYF. The CDR3 DNA follows: TGTGCCAGCAGTCAGGGGGCAGCCAAAAACATTCAGTACTTC.

This clone has a single count. This chain uses TRBV2 with TRBJ2-7; no firm D call. The germline CDR1 and CDR2 sequences are SNHLY and FYNNEI. The CDR3 contains 12 residues. Trimming took off 9 bases at V and 0 bases at J, with 9 bases between the two ends. The chain's CDR3 is CASLGSSYEQYF. For the CDR3, the DNA is TGTGCCAGTTTAGGAAGCTCCTACGAGCAGTACTTC.

This clone was recorded once. This chain links TRBV7-9 with TRBJ1-2; D unresolved. The CDR3 covers 13 residues. Germline CDR1 is SEHNR and CDR2 is FQNEAQ (reference sequence). Trimming left V 0 bases short and J 8 bases short, with 10 bases between. The CDR3 coding sequence is TGTGCCAGCAGCTTAGCGAACGGCGGGGGCTACACCTTC. It yields the protein CASSLANGGGYTF.

The CDR3: CASSSPLRGSTDTQYF. In DNA, the CDR3 is TGTGCCAGCAGCTCGCCATTACGGGGAAGCACAGATACGCAGTATTTT. The chain is built from TRBV5-6 and TRBJ2-3; weak D call: TRBD2 (5 bases). Per germline, CDR1 SGHDT and CDR2 YYEEEE. The CDR3 extends over 16 amino acids. V was cut by 3 bases and J by 0 bases, with 14 bases left in between.

This chain uses TRBV27 with TRBJ2-5; 11 bases match TRBD2. Trimming took 7 bases from V and 1 from J; bases not matched to a gene: 11. The CDR3 contains 17 residues. Germline CDR1 MNHEY, CDR2 SMNVEV (reference sequence). The CDR3 region is CASKSLAGGISQETQYF. In DNA form, the CDR3 reads TGTGCCAGCAAGTCCCTAGCGGGAGGTATATCCCAAGAGACCCAGTACTTC.

In its sample, this clone was seen once. The chain has TRBV29-1 and TRBJ1-1, with D maybe TRBD1 (6 bases). The germline gives CDR1 SQVTM, CDR2 ANQGSEA. The CDR3 runs 15 residues. The V gene lost 7 bases and the J gene lost 0 bases, with 18 bases spanning the gap. This chain's CDR3 is CSATALGGVNTEAFF. CDR3 coding DNA: TGCAGCGCGACCGCATTAGGGGGTGTGAACACTGAAGCTTTCTTT.

The chain combines TRBV28 with TRBJ1-5, with D maybe TRBD1 (6 bases). Germline CDR1 is MDHEN and CDR2 is SYDVKM. V was trimmed by 6 bases and J by 2 bases, leaving 14 bases between them. There are 15 residues in the CDR3. In nucleotides, the CDR3 is TGTGCCAGCAGCAACGGGGGCGGGGGCAATCAGCCCCAGCATTTT. Translation gives CASSNGGGGNQPQHF. Complete variable domain (other parts from reference TRBV28 and TRBJ1-5): DVKVTQSSRYLVKRTGEKVFLECVQDMDHENMFWYRQDPGLGLRLIYFSYDVKMKEKGDIPEGYSVSREKKERFSLILESASTNQTSMYLCASSNGGGGNQPQHFGDGTRLSIL.

The chain couples TRBV5-1 to TRBJ2-2; 9 bases are shared with TRBD2. Germline V gene data show CDR1 as SGHRS and CDR2 as YFSETQ. V was clipped by 3 bases and J by 5 bases; unmatched bases: 11. CDR3 length equals 17 residues. CDR3 region: CASSWRTPTSGTGELFF. In nucleotides, the CDR3 is TGCGCCAGCAGCTGGCGCACCCCGACTAGCGGAACCGGGGAGCTGTTTTTT.

The V gene is TRBV13, the J gene TRBJ2-6, with TRBD1 matching over 9 bases. J lost 0 bases, V lost 5 bases, and 5 bases had no gene match. The germline gives CDR1 PRHDT, CDR2 FYEKMQ (reference sequence). This CDR3 is 17 amino acids long. The CDR3 DNA is TGTGCCAGCAGCCCCGGGACAGGGTACTCTGGGGCCAACGTCCTGACTTTC. Amino acid sequence: CASSPGTGYSGANVLTF.

The V call is TRBV6-5, the J call TRBJ1-1; possible D gene TRBD1, 5 bases. V was shortened by 2 bases and J by 2 bases, with 12 bases between the two germline ends. Germline assignment: CDR1 MNHEY and CDR2 SVGAGI. CDR3 length: 15 residues. DNA of the CDR3: TGTGCCAGCAGTTACGAACGTTGGGACAACACTGAAGCTTTCTTT. It encodes CASSYERWDNTEAFF.

This chain links TRBV5-1 with TRBJ1-1, with D tentatively TRBD1 (6 bases). The CDR3 contains 13 residues. CDR1 is SGHRS and CDR2 is YFSETQ in the germline V gene. With 2 bases removed from V and 11 bases from J, the gap between germline ends came to 16 bases. The CDR3, as DNA: TGCGCCAGCAGCTTCGAGGGGGGAGTTGAGGCTTTCTTT. It yields the protein CASSFEGGVEAFF.

About this clone itself: This sample includes further DNA sequences coding for the same CDR3. The chain is built from TRBV6-5 and TRBJ2-3, with D perhaps matching TRBD1 (5 bases). The CDR3 contains 15 residues. V was cut by 0 bases and J by 0 bases, with 7 bases left in between. CDR1 MNHEY and CDR2 SVGAGI come from the germline V gene. The CDR3 region has the DNA TGTGCCAGCAGTTACTCGCAGGGAAGCACAGATACGCAGTATTTT. Protein sequence: CASSYSQGSTDTQYF.

The J gene is TRBJ2-3, the V gene TRBV10-3, with TRBD1 as a possible D gene (6 bases). The CDR3 contains 16 residues. Germline V gene lookup returns CDR1 ENHRY and CDR2 SYGVKD. V dropped 6 bases and J dropped 0 bases, with 16 bases sitting between them. The CDR3 nucleotides read TGTGCCATCAGGAGGACAGAGATCGGTAGCACAGATACGCAGTATTTT. It is translated as CAIRRTEIGSTDTQYF.

The rearrangement joins TRBV27 to TRBJ2-5; 9 bases line up with TRBD1. CDR1 and CDR2 (germline): MNHEY, SMNVEV (reference sequence). With 6 bases clipped from V and 8 bases from J, the junction kept 7 bases outside the gene matches. CDR3 length: 13 residues. The CDR3 is CASSPGQGRTQYF. CDR3 coding DNA: TGTGCCAGCAGCCCCGGACAGGGGAGAACCCAGTACTTC.

The genes are TRBV19 and TRBJ2-7; 10 nucleotides line up with TRBD2. Germline CDR1 is LNHDA and CDR2 is SQIVND (reference sequence). Trimming cost V 5 bases and J 5 bases; bases outside gene matches: 9. The CDR3 totals 15 residues. CDR3 amino acids: CASSSLAGEVDEQYF. Written as DNA, the CDR3 is TGTGCCAGTAGTTCCCTAGCGGGAGAAGTCGACGAGCAGTACTTC.

V is TRBV28 and J is TRBJ1-2; possibly TRBD1 for D (5 bases). The CDR3 runs 13 residues. CDR1 and CDR2 from the germline V gene are MDHEN and SYDVKM. V lost 6 bases, J lost 8 bases, and 16 bases lay in between. CDR3: CASSSSGTGGYTF. Written as DNA, the CDR3 is TGTGCCAGCAGCTCTTCCGGGACTGGGGGCTACACCTTC.

The chain is built from TRBV5-1 and TRBJ2-5, with 7 bases identical to TRBD2. Per the germline V gene, CDR1 is SGHRS and CDR2 is YFSETQ. This CDR3 is 14 amino acids long. V shed 0 bases and J 2 bases; nucleotides not matched to a gene: 1. Here the CDR3 reads CASSLAGGQETQYF. For the CDR3, the DNA is TGCGCCAGCAGCTTGGCGGGGGGTCAAGAGACCCAGTACTTC.

The chain recombines TRBV10-3 with TRBJ2-3; 14 bases align to TRBD2. Germline CDR1 ENHRY, CDR2 SYGVKD. The V gene end was trimmed by 6 bases and the J gene end by 5 bases; junction bases not matched to a gene: 7. CDR3 size: 16 residues. For the CDR3, the DNA is TGTGCCATCAGGGGACTAGCGGGAGTTCTGGGAGATACGCAGTATTTT. As protein: CAIRGLAGVLGDTQYF.

The V call is TRBV19, the J call TRBJ1-1, with D hard to call. The CDR3 extends over 16 amino acids. Trimming took 4 bases from V and 0 from J, leaving 15 bases between them. Looked up from germline, CDR1 is LNHDA and CDR2 is SQIVND (reference sequence). CDR3 DNA sequence: TGTGCCAGTAGTAAAACGAGGGATCACCTGAACACTGAAGCTTTCTTT. This codes for CASSKTRDHLNTEAFF.

This rearrangement joins TRBV7-2 to TRBJ2-1; a possible D gene is TRBD2 (5 bases). The CDR3 has 18 amino acids. Trimming removed 0 bases at V and 0 bases at J, with 15 bases between. CDR1 is SGHTA, CDR2 FQGNSA, per germline. CDR3 sequence: CASSLAGGSGYSYNEQFF. In DNA, the CDR3 is TGTGCCAGCAGCTTAGCGGGTGGATCGGGATACTCCTACAATGAGCAGTTCTTC.

The chain combines TRBV30 with TRBJ2-4, with unresolved D. The CDR3 covers 11 residues. V lost 1 base, J lost 8 bases, and 6 bases lay in between. Germline loops: CDR1 GTSNPN, CDR2 SVGIG (reference sequence). The CDR3 spells CAWSERDIQYF. In DNA form, the CDR3 reads TGTGCCTGGAGTGAAAGGGACATTCAGTACTTC.

This clone was counted once. The chain couples TRBV10-3 to TRBJ2-1; D may be TRBD1 or TRBD2 (5 bases each). Germline CDR1 reads ENHRY; CDR2 reads SYGVKD. The CDR3 covers 12 residues. The V gene lost 11 bases and the J gene lost 8 bases, with 16 bases spanning the gap. The CDR3 coding sequence is TGTGCCGTATCAGGGAGTGGCGATGAGCAGTTCTTC. This encodes CAVSGSGDEQFF.